The entry that follows covers one T cell receptor (beta chain) sequence. This receptor's antigen is unknown. Base quality data are lacking; no much larger clone is found one base away. The donors were healthy, HIV-negative adults with no recently reported acute infections or vaccinations. Every donor was a Caucasian adult living in Nashville, Tennessee, USA. CD4+ T cells were enriched by magnetic negative selection; naive cells were then positively selected on CD45RA, and the negative fraction formed the memory subset. Blood was collected by leukapheresis, and PBMCs were isolated by Ficoll-Histopaque density gradient centrifugation and then cryopreserved in liquid nitrogen vapor phase. Purity and quantity of every magnetically sorted T cell population were checked by analytical flow cytometry. Genomic DNA was isolated from each sorted fraction and quantified by UV absorbance on a Nanodrop 2000c. Using the deep immunoSEQ assay, multiplex PCR amplified TCR CDR3 regions from genomic DNA. Extracted genomic DNA from each cell subset was spread evenly across all wells of several immunoSEQ 96-well plates, with each plate serving as a replicate. Each replicate PCR for sorted subsets received roughly 0.2 ug genomic DNA, equal to 30,000 or so T cell genomes. The purified libraries were quantified using a Qubit 3.0 fluorometer, sized with a Bioanalyzer 2100, and then quantified again using the KAPA Library Quantification kit. Every immunoSEQ 96-well plate was sequenced on a dedicated single-read 150-cycle Illumina NextSeq 550 flow cell. Regarding the original processing steps: Because only junctional sequences without quality scores were contained in the immunoSEQ output, filtering matching that applied to full-length reads could not be performed. Sequences were annotated with PyIR, a Python wrapper for IgBLAST v1.9, and V/J genes and CDR3 were assigned using IMGT germline references. Any read was removed if the V/J assignment was weak (E-value above 1e-6), the CDR3 was missing, or the read contained stop codons, out-of-frame junctions, or ambiguous translated residues. A V3J clonotype was defined by an identical inferred V gene, J gene, and CDR3 amino acid sequence. To compute the percentage overlap between repertoires, the number of shared unique clonotypes was divided by the size of the smaller repertoire. Three approaches were used to assess repertoire richness: RTK rarefaction, the Chao1 estimator, and Recon v2.1 estimates of unobserved clonotypes. For all TCRbeta clonotypes obtained by the gDNA method from several donors, generation probabilities were computed with OLGA. Drawn from immuneACCESS, this table holds only the in-frame rearrangements with V and J called that TCRdb kept. Clones are partly lost; checked studies trace under half to an unresolved V gene and leave the rest unexplained. D and trimming come from the DNA, and the V and J calls and clone size come from that table. The sample records around 990,000 clones, 77% of which are singletons. Approximately 0.9% of the sample rests with the top ten.

The CDR3 contains 14 residues, cysteine and phenylalanine counted. The only DNA kept is the CDR3, 42 bases in frame from the first base. Per the germline V gene, SGHRS is the CDR1 and YFSETQ is the CDR2. Trimming removed 5 bases from V and 10 bases from J; the gene matches leave 8 bases unexplained. This sample is part of a study of shared clonotypes between healthy human individuals (dated by TCRdb to 2019 to 2021). Background for the entire study: The cohort included a few men and two women between 18 and 49 years of age. Per donor, three plates each were used for CD4 naive and CD4 memory, two for CD8 naive, and one for CD8 memory. To estimate repertoire size and how much clonotypes are shared between individuals, the study performed deep sequencing of blood TCR repertoires from a few healthy adults. Libraries were prepared and TCR repertoires were sequenced by different laboratories using diverse techniques, in order to increase sequencing depth and limit assay-specific biases. Per donor, leukapheresis produced somewhere between about 0.85 and 8.9 billion PBMCs.

Results and caveats for the whole study, not just this receptor: Only blood was sampled, and tissue TCR repertoires likely differ from those in blood. Compared with non-shared clonotypes, the clonotypes found in all four sorted-subset donors had higher generation probabilities. Pairwise subsampling indicated that sequencing depth was expected to affect the degree of clonotype sharing among donors. Estimated clonotype richness was generally larger for naive than for memory subsets. Rarefaction of sorted-subset datasets indicated incomplete sequencing despite the large sequencing depth. Because the study included only a small number of donors, the genetic and exposure-history diversity represented was limited. When a handful of donors were compared, the shared fraction of clonotypes was 5% to 6.5% for naive CD4, around 3.6% for naive CD8, 2% to 2.5% for memory CD4, and approximately 0.4% for memory CD8.

Sequencing was performed on memory CD4+ T cells from PBMCs. According to the study, the label for this sample's cell subset or site signals: CD45RA-negative fraction. The clonotype originates from a young man in good health. Some clones in this sample may be carry-over from other donors' samples. The chain employs TRBV5-1 and TRBJ2-1, with 11 bases aligning to TRBD2. The CDR3 in this case is CASSSTSGRVEQFF. The DNA reads as follows: TGCGCCAGCAGTTCCACTAGCGGGAGAGTAGAGCAGTTCTTC.